These 2 T cell receptor beta chains came from one sample sequenced in a study of cytomegalovirus exposure and HLA in healthy donors. PCR amplification relied on 60 Vbeta primers (plus 13 Jbeta primers). The repertoire was sequenced with immunoSEQ multiplex PCR; TCRdb's copy has only in-frame clones and lacks some. The data contain 150,000 to 200,000 clones, around three quarters of them singletons. Sequenced input: PBMCs. The receptors here all came from a woman in her twenties or thirties in good health and CMV-seropositive.

The chain joins TRBV9 to TRBJ2-5; 7 bases are a match to TRBD1. The germline V gene encodes CDR1 SGDLS and CDR2 YYNGEE. The CDR3 length is 14 residues. J was trimmed by 2 bases and V by 3 bases; bases with no gene match: 4. CDR3 amino acids: CASSAMTGQETQYF. The DNA of the CDR3 is TGTGCCAGCAGCGCCATGACAGGGCAAGAGACCCAGTACTTC.

As for this clone: Other DNA variants within this sample encode the same CDR3. This chain links TRBV7-9 with TRBJ1-5; 7 bases line up with TRBD1. The J segment lost 1 base and the V segment lost 5 bases, leaving 2 bases of the junction unmatched. The germline gives CDR1 SEHNR, CDR2 FQNEAQ (reference sequence). This CDR3 has 14 amino acids. Here the CDR3 reads CASSLGQSNQPQHF. The DNA for the CDR3 is TGTGCCAGCAGCCTGGGACAGAGCAATCAGCCCCAGCATTTT.